These 13 T cell receptor beta chains came from one sample sequenced in a study of identical twins. TCRdb reanalysed the 5' RACE reads using MiXCR and keeps one entry per CDR3 protein. The sample shows under 900,000 distinct CDR3 sequences, roughly 12% of them seen only once. These data are also associated with another study on yellow fever vaccine responses in identical twins.

The sequenced sample consisted of PBMCs. The source of these receptors is a woman between 18 and 30 years old in good health.

CDR3 protein: CASSLRTSGNTGELFF. CDR3 DNA sequence: TGTGCCAGCAGCCTCCGGACTAGCGGTAACACCGGGGAGCTGTTTTTT. The rearrangement uses TRBV3-1 and TRBJ2-2; 10 bases line up with TRBD2. The ends lost 4 bases at V and 2 bases at J; junction bases unmatched: 4. The CDR3 is 16 amino acids. Germline lookup yields CDR1 LGHDT and CDR2 YNNKEL (reference sequence).

This clonotype showed up just a few times. The chain is built from TRBV12-3 or TRBV12-4 and TRBJ2-7, with D maybe TRBD2 (5 bases). CDR3 length equals 12 residues. The germline V and J ends were trimmed by 2 bases and 9 bases, with 11 bases remaining between them. DNA for the CDR3: TGTGCCAGCAGTTTATCTCCGGGATGGCAGTACTTC. Amino acids: CASSLSPGWQYF.

The chain is built from TRBV18 and TRBJ1-3, with D uncertain. Deletions cut 7 bases from V and 0 bases from J, with 13 bases between. This CDR3 spans 15 amino acids. Germline CDR1 KGHSH, CDR2 LQKENI. The CDR3 nucleotides read TGTGCCAGCTTCCTCTCACTCAACTCTGGAAACACCATATATTTT. This sequence encodes CASFLSLNSGNTIYF.

In this sample, this clonotype turned up a few times. This rearrangement joins TRBV20-1 to TRBJ2-1; D may be TRBD2 (6 bases). The CDR3 contains 14 residues. Germline lookup yields CDR1 DFQATT and CDR2 SNEGSKA (reference sequence). The V and J ends lost 6 bases and 4 bases respectively, with 16 bases between them. CDR3 region: CSASLGAGYNEQFF. CDR3 DNA sequence: TGCAGTGCGTCCCTGGGAGCGGGTTACAATGAGCAGTTCTTC.

The chain carries TRBV9 and TRBJ2-1; D remains ambiguous. This CDR3 spans 15 amino acids. Germline CDR1 reads SGDLS; CDR2 reads YYNGEE. Trimming left V 4 bases short and J 0 bases short, with 11 bases between. CDR3 DNA: TGTGCCAGCAGCCTCCGTAAGGGCTCCTACAATGAGCAGTTCTTC. This gives the protein CASSLRKGSYNEQFF. Full variable domain (outside the CDR3, taken from reference TRBV9 and TRBJ2-1): DSGVTQTPKHLITATGQRVTLRCSPRSGDLSVYWYQQSLDQGLQFLIQYYNGEERAKGNILERFSAQQFPDLHSELNLSSLELGDSALYFCASSLRKGSYNEQFFGPGTRLTVL.

This clonotype was picked up a small number of times. The chain links TRBV12-3 or TRBV12-4 to TRBJ1-2, with 7 positions matching TRBD1. The CDR3 length is 13 residues. The ends lost 6 bases at V and 4 bases at J; junction bases unmatched: 5. CDR3 in DNA: TGTGCCAGCAGCCAGGGGGGAAGCTATGGCTACACCTTC. Amino acid sequence: CASSQGGSYGYTF.

This clonotype was counted between two and nine times. The V and J genes are TRBV20-1 and TRBJ2-7; 8 bases line up with TRBD2. Germline assignment: CDR1 DFQATT and CDR2 SNEGSKA (reference sequence). The CDR3 loop spans 15 amino acids. CDR3 in amino acids: CTLLGRGKSSYEQYV. The CDR3 DNA reads as TGCACCCTGCTCGGGAGGGGGAAAAGCTCCTACGAGCAGTACGTC.

This clonotype was found a few times. The rearrangement joins TRBV29-1 to TRBJ2-1; 9 bases fit TRBD2. The CDR3 is 14 residues long. V shed 6 bases and J 6 bases; nucleotides not matched to a gene: 9. In germline, CDR1 is SQVTM, CDR2 ANQGSEA. The CDR3 DNA is TGCAGCGTGGGGCGGGAGGGCCGGGCCAATGAGCAGTTCTTC. This translates into CSVGREGRANEQFF.

For the CDR3, the DNA is TGTGCCAGCAGCCCCCTTCCTAGCGGGGCAAACAATGAGCAGTTCTTC. Translation: CASSPLPSGANNEQFF. This chain uses TRBV6-1 with TRBJ2-1; 9 positions agree with TRBD2. CDR3 length equals 16 residues. V dropped 6 bases and J dropped 5; count of bases not matched to a gene: 11. CDR1 and CDR2 (germline): MNHNS, SASEGT.

The chain is built from TRBV12-3 or TRBV12-4 and TRBJ2-3; no clear D gene. V gave up 6 bases and J gave up 4 bases, with 20 bases separating them. CDR3 length: 16 residues. The CDR3 here is CASRADASAVADTQYF. For the CDR3, the DNA is TGTGCCAGCAGGGCCGACGCCAGTGCCGTCGCAGATACGCAGTATTTT.

This clonotype was seen a few times. The J gene is TRBJ2-3, the V gene TRBV2; 7 bases agree with TRBD2. Germline V gives CDR1 SNHLY, CDR2 FYNNEI. The CDR3 totals 17 residues. The V gene end was trimmed by 0 bases and the J gene end by 0 bases; junction bases not matched to a gene: 6. The CDR3 loop is CASSEALAVYSTDTQYF. The CDR3 coding sequence is TGTGCCAGCAGTGAAGCTCTAGCGGTATATAGCACAGATACGCAGTATTTT.

This chain joins TRBV11-2 and TRBJ1-2, with D unresolved. Trimming cost V 1 base and J 8 bases, with 11 bases left between them. The CDR3 totals 13 residues. Germline-derived CDR1 and CDR2 are SGHAT and FQNNGV. The CDR3 DNA reads TGTGCCAGCAGCTTAGGGGATCTAGGAGGCTACACCTTC. It encodes CASSLGDLGGYTF.

At least ten counts were recorded for this clonotype. The chain employs TRBV2 and TRBJ1-1, with D possibly TRBD1 on 5 matching bases. This CDR3 has 11 residues. V dropped 7 bases and J dropped 8 bases, with 11 bases sitting between them. The germline V gene has CDR1 SNHLY and CDR2 FYNNEI. This CDR3 is CASISGTEAFF. CDR3 DNA sequence: TGTGCCAGCATTAGTGGGACCGAAGCTTTCTTT.